Following are 11 T cell receptor beta chains from one sample sequenced in a study of CD8+CD57+ T cells in acquired aplastic anemia (dated by TCRdb to 2016 to 2018). Sequencing took place on an Illumina HiSeq 2000. Genomic DNA served as template for TCR beta VDJ combination and CDR3 sequence profiling. TCRdb handled the public reads itself, with Q25 trimming in fastp and clone calling in MiXCR, and kept productive beta chains. CDR3 protein duplicates are merged, each entry listing the most common genes and DNA. This sample has some 160,000 distinct CDR3 sequences in its table, and 40% to 55% of those were observed once. The top ten clones comprise roughly 2.9% of the sample. Expansion of CD8+CD57+ cells had been shown by flow cytometry in the patients chosen for sequencing. The sequenced sample was sorted CD4+, CD8+, or CD8+CD57+ T cells (not recorded which) from PBMCs. These receptors all come from a human donor with aplastic anemia.

This chain links TRBV20-1 with TRBJ2-7; D uncertain. The CDR3 covers 14 residues. CDR1 is DFQATT and CDR2 is SNEGSKA in the germline V gene (reference sequence). Trimming stripped 3 bases from V and 2 bases from J, with 14 bases between. The CDR3 DNA reads as TGCAGTGCTAGGCCCCCGGCGGCAGCCTACGAGCAGTACTTC. Translating it yields CSARPPAAAYEQYF.

In its sample, this clonotype was seen many times. The chain employs TRBV7-2 and TRBJ2-1, with 8 bases aligning to TRBD2. CDR3 size: 15 residues. Losses at the gene ends were 1 base for V and 14 bases for J; bases not matched to a gene: 13. Germline loops: CDR1 SGHTA, CDR2 FQGNSA. In DNA, the CDR3 is TGTGCCAGCAGCTTAGTGATAGCGGGAAGTAAGGGGAAGTTCTTC. This codes for CASSLVIAGSKGKFF.

This clonotype occurred many times. The chain has TRBV29-1 and TRBJ2-3, with D maybe TRBD1 (6 bases). The CDR3 loop spans 12 amino acids. V shed 2 bases and J shed 6 bases, with 9 bases lying between them. The germline V gene has CDR1 SQVTM and CDR2 ANQGSEA. CDR3 sequence: CSVEPGVDTQYF. As DNA, the CDR3 is TGCAGCGTTGAACCAGGGGTCGATACGCAGTATTTT.

The sample holds many counts of this clonotype. This chain uses TRBV7-7 with TRBJ2-5; D possibly matches TRBD1 or TRBD2 (6 bases each). The CDR3 sequence is 16 residues long. Trimming removed 5 bases from V and 1 base from J, with 17 bases in between. Germline V gene lookup returns CDR1 SSHAT and CDR2 FNYEAQ (reference sequence). CDR3 protein: CASSPVPGGGQETQYF. The CDR3 nucleotides read TGTGCCAGCAGCCCAGTACCAGGAGGGGGCCAAGAGACCCAGTACTTC.

This clonotype was seen ten or more times. The genes are TRBV4-1 and TRBJ2-5, with 9 positions matching TRBD2. The CDR3 is 17 residues long. Germline V gene data show CDR1 as MGHRA and CDR2 as YSYEKL. Trimming took 1 base from V and 2 from J; bases not matched to a gene: 8. The CDR3 sequence: CASSQAIRTSDQETQYF. The CDR3 coding sequence is TGCGCCAGCAGCCAAGCGATTCGGACTAGCGATCAAGAGACCCAGTACTTC.

This clonotype was observed at least ten times. The chain recombines TRBV19 with TRBJ1-5; 9 bases are a match to TRBD1. Per the germline V gene, CDR1 is LNHDA and CDR2 is SQIVND (reference sequence). With 4 bases clipped from V and 0 bases from J, the junction kept 4 bases outside the gene matches. The CDR3 consists of 16 residues. DNA for the CDR3: TGTGCCAGTAGTACAACAGGGGGCGCTAGCAATCAGCCCCAGCATTTT. Translating gives CASSTTGGASNQPQHF.

This clonotype showed up many times. This chain connects TRBV12-3 or TRBV12-4 to TRBJ2-7; perhaps TRBD1 as D (6 bases). This CDR3 has 17 amino acids. The V gene lost 6 bases and the J gene lost 0 bases, with 21 bases spanning the gap. The CDR3 bases are TGTGCCAGCAGCTCTTCCTCCGGGACATCGAGCTCCTACGAGCAGTACTTC. This codes for CASSSSSGTSSSYEQYF.

Points on this clonotype: One end of the junction varies from germline; a read error may be responsible. The chain recombines TRBV18 with TRBJ2-6; TRBD1 is a possible D gene (5 bases). The germline gives CDR1 KGHSH, CDR2 LQKENI. There are 16 residues in the CDR3. CDR3 in amino acids: CASSPSRSSGASVLTF. The CDR3 DNA is TGTGCCAGCTCACCATCGAGGAGCTCTGGGGCCAGCGTCCTGACTTTC.

This clonotype was detected only a few times. The CDR3 region is CATSRQGHTGELFF. DNA for the CDR3: TGTGCCACCAGCAGACAGGGTCACACCGGGGAGCTGTTTTTT. V is TRBV15 and J is TRBJ2-2; D is possibly TRBD1 (5 bases). The CDR3 sequence is 14 residues long. Germline loops: CDR1 LNHNV, CDR2 YYDKDF (reference sequence). Trimming stripped 2 bases from V and 3 bases from J, with 7 bases between.

The CDR3 DNA reads TGTGCCAGCAGTTTGTTCGGACAGGGTGGCACTGAAGCTTTCTTT. This encodes CASSLFGQGGTEAFF. The chain has TRBV2 and TRBJ1-1; 8 positions agree with TRBD1. This CDR3 contains 15 residues. V gave up 5 bases and J gave up 4 bases; unmatched junction bases: 9. CDR1 and CDR2 from the germline V gene are SNHLY and FYNNEI.

This clonotype occurred many times. This rearrangement joins TRBV6-2 or TRBV6-3 to TRBJ1-3; 8 bases are shared with TRBD1. Germline V gene sequence: CDR1 MNHEY, CDR2 SVGEGT. V was clipped by 6 bases and J by 2 bases; unmatched bases: 3. CDR3 length: 14 amino acids. CDR3 protein: CASRRTGTGNTIYF. CDR3 nucleotides: TGTGCCAGCAGAAGGACAGGGACTGGAAACACCATATATTTT.